The T cell receptor beta chain under discussion was sequenced for a study of CD8 T cells in ankylosing spondylitis. General study findings and limits: Peripheral blood held disease-linked clones only at relatively low frequency, and these were CD8+.

As concerns this clonotype: Its matching antigen is unknown.

With molecular barcodes, quantitative 5'-RACE was used to make the TCR beta libraries. One entry per CDR3 protein, called by TCRdb with MiXCR from the 5' RACE reads. The sample holds 250,000 to 300,000 distinct CDR3 sequences; 20% are singletons and the top ten take roughly 7.3%. Germline V gives CDR1 DFQATT, CDR2 SNEGSKA (reference sequence). V dropped 6 bases and J dropped 4; count of bases not matched to a gene: 8. The CDR3 has 15 residues. The chain joins TRBV20-1 to TRBJ2-2, with 10 bases aligning to TRBD1. The TCR sequence derives from a male donor with ankylosing spondylitis or in good health (not recorded which). The material sequenced was blood, either unsorted or a sorted T cell fraction (not recorded which). CDR3 sequence: CSAPTGGVGTGELFF. The CDR3 DNA reads TGCAGTGCGCCGACAGGGGGCGTAGGCACCGGGGAGCTGTTTTTT.